The 17 T cell receptor beta chains below all came from one sample that was sequenced in a study of shared clonotypes between healthy human individuals. Using immunoSEQ multiplex PCR, the repertoire was profiled, and TCRdb retains in-frame clones only, with some absent. The sample records 2 million to 2.5 million clones, 85% to 95% being singletons. Sequencing was done on a sample of naive CD4+ T cells from PBMCs. Subset specified: CD45RA+ positively selected. These receptors were obtained from a man between 18 and 29 years old in good health. Some clones in this sample may be carry-over from other donors' samples.

This chain uses TRBV27 with TRBJ2-7; TRBD1 or TRBD2 may be the D gene (6 bases each). CDR1 is MNHEY, CDR2 SMNVEV, per germline (reference sequence). V was shortened by 4 bases and J by 7 bases, with 20 bases between the two germline ends. The CDR3 runs 15 residues. DNA of the CDR3: TGTGCCAGCAGTTCCGGCGGGACAAAACTACGAGAGCAGTACTTC. Residues: CASSSGGTKLREQYF.

The CDR3 loop is CASKSQGVYEQYF. DNA of the CDR3: TGTGCCAGCAAGAGCCAGGGAGTCTACGAGCAGTACTTC. V gene TRBV27 combines with J gene TRBJ2-7; the D gene could be TRBD1 or TRBD2 (5 bases each). Germline values: CDR1 MNHEY, CDR2 SMNVEV (reference sequence). V shed 7 bases and J shed 3 bases, with 13 bases lying between them. This CDR3 spans 13 amino acids.

The chain carries TRBV5-1 and TRBJ2-5, with D tentatively TRBD2 (6 bases). This CDR3 has 14 residues. V was pared by 4 bases and J by 6 bases, with 16 bases between. From germline, CDR1 is SGHRS and CDR2 YFSETQ. The CDR3 sequence: CASSPMEGPKTQYF. CDR3 sequence (DNA): TGCGCCAGCAGCCCGATGGAGGGTCCCAAGACCCAGTACTTC.

The V call is TRBV9, the J call TRBJ2-7; 7 bases map to TRBD2. The CDR3 runs 13 residues. The germline V gene has CDR1 SGDLS and CDR2 YYNGEE. With V trimmed by 3 bases and J by 6 bases, 6 bases remained unmatched. The CDR3 nucleotides read TGTGCCAGCAGCGACCGGACTAGTTCCGAGCAGTACTTC. It yields the protein CASSDRTSSEQYF.

As concerns this clone: Other DNA sequences from this sample encode an identical CDR3 as well. The chain carries TRBV28 and TRBJ2-3; no clear D gene. Trimming pared 2 bases from V and 4 bases from J, leaving 10 bases between. CDR3 length equals 14 residues. Germline assignment: CDR1 MDHEN and CDR2 SYDVKM. Written as DNA, the CDR3 is TGTGCCAGCAGTTTAAGCCTCGGAGCAGATACGCAGTATTTT. Amino acids: CASSLSLGADTQYF.

Note on this clone: Other DNA sequences in this specimen translate into the identical CDR3. The chain employs TRBV9 and TRBJ2-3, with 10 nucleotides matching TRBD1. The length of the CDR3 is 15 residues. V shed 3 bases, J shed 3 bases, and the junction held 4 bases outside the gene matches. Germline CDR1 reads SGDLS; CDR2 reads YYNGEE. CDR3 DNA: TGTGCCAGCAGCGCGACAGGGGGCAGGACAGATACGCAGTATTTT. Protein sequence: CASSATGGRTDTQYF.

Points on this clone: Within the sample, other DNA sequences also encode this same CDR3. The rearrangement links TRBV30 to TRBJ1-2; D is undetermined. This CDR3 contains 11 residues. V was pared by 5 bases and J by 1 base, with 5 bases between. Germline CDR1 and CDR2: GTSNPN and SVGIG (reference sequence). The DNA of the CDR3 is TGTGCCTGGTCTCTTAACTATGGCTACACCTTC. It specifies CAWSLNYGYTF.

The chain joins TRBV11-2 to TRBJ2-7; 10 nucleotides agree with TRBD2. CDR1 and CDR2 from the germline V gene are SGHAT and FQNNGV. Trimming removed 3 bases from V and 3 bases from J; junction bases left unmatched: 2. The CDR3 is made up of 14 amino acids. The CDR3 loop reads CASSFRTSGYEQYF. CDR3 coding DNA: TGTGCCAGCAGCTTTCGGACTAGCGGCTACGAGCAGTACTTC.

This clone was counted a single time. The chain has TRBV7-2 and TRBJ2-3, with 11 bases matching TRBD2. J lost 0 bases, V lost 0 bases, and 8 bases had no gene match. CDR1 and CDR2 from the germline V gene are SGHTA and FQGNSA. The CDR3 sequence is 19 residues long. The CDR3 sequence is CASSLALTSGSTSTDTQYF. The CDR3 nucleotides read TGTGCCAGCAGCTTAGCGCTCACTAGCGGGAGTACTAGCACAGATACGCAGTATTTT.

J is TRBJ1-6 and V is TRBV6-5; D not certain. The CDR3 sequence is 16 residues long. CDR1 and CDR2 (germline): MNHEY, SVGAGI. V was trimmed by 0 bases and J by 0 bases, leaving 6 bases between them. CDR3 region: CASSYSRSSYNSPLHF. DNA of the CDR3: TGTGCCAGCAGTTACTCGCGGAGCTCCTATAATTCACCCCTCCACTTT.

DNA of the CDR3: TGTGCCAGCTCACCAGGGACCGACGTAGCCAAAAACATTCAGTACTTC. Encoded protein: CASSPGTDVAKNIQYF. The chain employs TRBV18 and TRBJ2-4, with D perhaps assigned TRBD1 or TRBD2 (5 bases each). Between the trimmed V and J ends, which lost 2 bases and 0 bases, there was a span of 11 bases. This CDR3 is built from 16 residues. Germline CDR1 reads KGHSH; CDR2 reads LQKENI.

The gene calls are TRBV11-3 and TRBJ2-5, with 7 nucleotides matching TRBD1. The V gene end was trimmed by 4 bases and the J gene end by 5 bases; junction bases not matched to a gene: 10. Germline V gene lookup returns CDR1 SGHNT and CDR2 YENEEA. This CDR3 spans 15 amino acids. The DNA of the CDR3 is TGTGCCAGCAGCTGGCCCCGACAGGGCGGGGAGACCCAGTACTTC. This codes for CASSWPRQGGETQYF. The whole variable domain, filled in from reference TRBV11-3 and TRBJ2-5, reads EAGVVQSPRYKIIEKKQPVAFWCNPISGHNTLYWYLQNLGQGPELLIRYENEEAVDDSQLPKDRFSAERLKGVDSTLKIQPAELGDSAVYLCASSWPRQGGETQYFGPGTRLLVL.

The chain employs TRBV6-4 and TRBJ2-7, with TRBD1 matching 7 bases. Germline CDR1 is MRHNA and CDR2 is SNTAGT. This CDR3 is 14 amino acids long. J was trimmed by 0 bases and V by 6 bases; bases with no gene match: 5. The DNA for the CDR3 is TGTGCCAGCAGGAGGGACAGTAACTCCTACGAGCAGTACTTC. Protein product: CASRRDSNSYEQYF.

The chain carries TRBV27 and TRBJ2-2; D unclear. Germline loops: CDR1 MNHEY, CDR2 SMNVEV (reference sequence). The V end was cut by 6 bases, the J end by 0 bases, with 8 bases between. This CDR3 region has 14 residues. The CDR3 sequence is CASRPQPNTGELFF. In nucleotides, the CDR3 is TGTGCCAGCAGGCCCCAGCCGAACACCGGGGAGCTGTTTTTT.

This clone was seen only a few times. The gene calls are TRBV7-2 and TRBJ2-7, with 8 bases lining up with TRBD1. Trimming at V came to 4 bases and at J to 6 bases, leaving 8 bases not matched to a gene. Germline values: CDR1 SGHTA, CDR2 FQGNSA. CDR3 length: 14 residues. The CDR3: CASSSLGTGGEQYF. As DNA, the CDR3 is TGTGCCAGCAGCTCCCTGGGCACAGGGGGCGAGCAGTACTTC.

The chain recombines TRBV27 with TRBJ2-2; D remains unclear. CDR1 MNHEY and CDR2 SMNVEV come from the germline V gene (reference sequence). The CDR3 length is 15 residues. V lost 2 bases and J 5 bases, leaving 12 bases between the germline ends. As DNA, the CDR3 is TGTGCCAGCAGTTTAATGGGTAGTAGTACCGGGGAGCTGTTTTTT. It is translated as CASSLMGSSTGELFF.

The CDR3 DNA sequence: TGTGCCAGCAGTGAATCCCTCCCGGAGACAGGGCAAGGCTACACCTTC. Amino acid sequence: CASSESLPETGQGYTF. This sequence joins TRBV25-1 and TRBJ1-2; 7 nucleotides agree with TRBD1. The germline V gene encodes CDR1 MGHDK and CDR2 SYGVNS. V gave up 1 base and J gave up 8 bases; unmatched junction bases: 13. The CDR3 has 16 residues.